One TCR beta chain is described in this entry. What it recognizes is unknown. Germline V CDR1 and CDR2: MDHEN, SYDVKM. The CDR3 covers 15 residues. With 1 base removed from V and 7 bases from J, the gap between germline ends came to 11 bases. The record originates from a study of OX40 agonist ivuxolimab in advanced cancers. Study summary: Prior checkpoint blockade (anti-PD-1, anti-PD-L1 or anti-CTLA-4) was permitted; about 40% had it. Partial responses were recorded for three patients, including one with hepatocellular carcinoma and two with cutaneous melanoma.

Sequencing was performed with immunoSEQ multiplex PCR; in TCRdb, only in-frame clones are kept and a portion is missing. This sample has approximately 23,000 clones, with 80% to 90% found just once. Whole-study findings and limits: At doses 0.1 to 3.0 mg/kg, CD4+ and CD8+ clones expanded.

The chain has TRBV28 and TRBJ1-6, with D perhaps TRBD1 (5 bases). Sample: CD4+ or CD8+ T cells sorted from blood, taken in a trial of the OX40 agonist ivuxolimab. This receptor was identified in an adult with an advanced solid tumor such as melanoma, head and neck, liver or kidney cancer. The CDR3 DNA sequence: TGTGCCAGCAGTTTATTCTCAGGGTCCAATTCACCCCTCCACTTT. Translated, it gives CASSLFSGSNSPLHF.